Described below is a single T cell receptor beta chain sequence and its context. Its antigen is not identified. The PCR contained 60 Vbeta and 13 Jbeta primers. Produced via immunoSEQ multiplex PCR; TCRdb's table is partial and in-frame only. The sample table includes roughly 36,000 clones. All donors participated as healthy donors of bone marrow. This record belongs to a study of cytomegalovirus exposure and HLA in healthy donors. Turning to the study itself: There were 65 million to 85 million unique TCRs (from HLA-typed donors) in an early data release. Study conclusions and caveats: The authors considered a cluster of highly shared sequence variants likely to be a sequencing artifact. Per a prior analysis, the majority of TCR beta V segments were productive roughly 87% or roughly 30% of the time.

With V trimmed by 7 bases and J by 0 bases, 6 bases remained unmatched. The CDR3 has 14 residues. Germline V gene lookup returns CDR1 SGHRS and CDR2 YFSETQ. Sequencing was carried out using PBMCs. The chain is built from TRBV5-1 and TRBJ2-7; 8 nucleotides align to TRBD2. The sequence was collected from a woman aged 25-40 years in good health and CMV-seropositive. The CDR3 DNA is TGCGCCAGCGGAGTAGCGGGGCTCTCCTACGAGCAGTACTTC. As protein: CASGVAGLSYEQYF.